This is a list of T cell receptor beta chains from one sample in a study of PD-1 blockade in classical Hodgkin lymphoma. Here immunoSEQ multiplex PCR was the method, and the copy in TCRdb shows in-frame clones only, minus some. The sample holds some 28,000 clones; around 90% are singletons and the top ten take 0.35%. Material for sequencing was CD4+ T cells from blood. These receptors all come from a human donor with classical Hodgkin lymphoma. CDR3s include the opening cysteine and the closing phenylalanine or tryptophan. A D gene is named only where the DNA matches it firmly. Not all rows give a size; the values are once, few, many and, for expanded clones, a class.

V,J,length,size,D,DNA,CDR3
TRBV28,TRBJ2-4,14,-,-,TGTGCCAGCAGGGTGGACGAAGCCAAAAACATTCAGTACTTC,CASRVDEAKNIQYF
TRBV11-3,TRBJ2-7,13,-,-,TGTGCCAGCAGCTTAGGGCAGATCAACGAGCAGTACTTC,CASSLGQINEQYF
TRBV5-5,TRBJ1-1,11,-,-,TGTGCCAGCAGCTTTCTAGGGGAAGCTTTCTTT,CASSFLGEAFF
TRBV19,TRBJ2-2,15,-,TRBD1,TGTGCCAGTAGTAGGGACAGAACGAACACCGGGGAGCTGTTTTTT,CASSRDRTNTGELFF
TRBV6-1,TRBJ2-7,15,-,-,TGTGCCAGCAGTGAATGGCCAGCAAGCCCCTACGAGCAGTACTTC,CASSEWPASPYEQYF
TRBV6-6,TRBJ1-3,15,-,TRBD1,TGTGCCAGCAGTCTGGACAGGGCACTTGGAAACACCATATATTTT,CASSLDRALGNTIYF
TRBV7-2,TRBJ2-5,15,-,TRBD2,TGTGCCAGCAGCTTTAATCCCGGGAGGGAAGAGACCCAGTACTTC,CASSFNPGREETQYF
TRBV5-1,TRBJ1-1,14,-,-,TGCGCCAGCAGCTCCGGGACGGCTTACACTGAAGCTTTCTTT,CASSSGTAYTEAFF
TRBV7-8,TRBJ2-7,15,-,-,-,CASSSSGLNSDEQYF
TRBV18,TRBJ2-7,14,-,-,TGTGCCAGCTCACCAGAGGGAAGCTCCTACGAGCAGTACTTC,CASSPEGSSYEQYF
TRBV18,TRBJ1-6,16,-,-,TGTGCCAGCTCACCACGTTCTGCCGGGGCAAATTCACCCCTCCACTTT,CASSPRSAGANSPLHF
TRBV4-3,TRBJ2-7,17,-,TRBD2,TGCGCCAGCAGCCAGGGCCTGGGGCGGGGGACTTCCTACGAGCAGTACTTC,CASSQGLGRGTSYEQYF
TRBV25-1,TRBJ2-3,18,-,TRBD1,TGTGCCAGCAGTGTATCAGGACAGGGGGCGCCCAGCACAGATACGCAGTATTTT,CASSVSGQGAPSTDTQYF
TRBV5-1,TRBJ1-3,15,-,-,TGCGCCAGCAGCTTGTTGCCCTTCTCTGGAAACACCATATATTTT,CASSLLPFSGNTIYF
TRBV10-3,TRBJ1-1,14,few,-,TGTGCCATCCCGACGGGAGGTACGAACACTGAAGCTTTCTTT,CAIPTGGTNTEAFF
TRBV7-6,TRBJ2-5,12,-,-,TGTGCCAGCAGCTTAGCCCAAGAGACCCAGTACTTC,CASSLAQETQYF
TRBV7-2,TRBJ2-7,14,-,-,TGTGCCAGCAGCTCAATCCCGGAGGCCTACGAGCAGTACTTC,CASSSIPEAYEQYF
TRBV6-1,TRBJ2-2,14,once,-,TGTGCCAGCAGGTCCGACAGCGGAACCGGGGAGCTGTTTTTT,CASRSDSGTGELFF
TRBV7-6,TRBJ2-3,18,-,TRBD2,TGTGCCAGCAGCTCATCCCAGACAGCGGGAGGCGTCACAGATACGCAGTATTTT,CASSSSQTAGGVTDTQYF
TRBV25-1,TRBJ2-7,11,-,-,TGTGCCAGCAGTGAATACTGGGAGCAGTACTTC,CASSEYWEQYF
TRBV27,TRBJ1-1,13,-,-,TGTGCCAGCAGTACAGGGAAGTACACTGAAGCTTTCTTT,CASSTGKYTEAFF
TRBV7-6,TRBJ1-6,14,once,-,TGTGCCAGCAGCTTCGACAGGCTAGGTTCACCCCTCCACTTT,CASSFDRLGSPLHF
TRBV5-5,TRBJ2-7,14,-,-,TGTGCCAGCAGCTTAGGTCCAGAGCGGTACGAGCAGTACTTC,CASSLGPERYEQYF
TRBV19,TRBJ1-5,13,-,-,TGTGCCAGTAGTATGACAGCGAGCCAGCCCCAGCATTTT,CASSMTASQPQHF
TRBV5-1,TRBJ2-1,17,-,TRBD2,TGCGCCAGCAGCCCCAGAACTAGCGCCCCGATCTACAATGAGCAGTTCTTC,CASSPRTSAPIYNEQFF
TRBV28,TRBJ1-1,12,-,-,TGTGCCAGCAACCCGACGAACACTGAAGCTTTCTTT,CASNPTNTEAFF
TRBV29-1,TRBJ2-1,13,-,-,TGCAGCGCCGACCTACCGACTAGCAATGAGCAGTTCTTC,CSADLPTSNEQFF
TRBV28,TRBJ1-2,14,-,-,TGTGCCAGCAGTTTAAGTTCCGGAAGGGCTGGCTACACCTTC,CASSLSSGRAGYTF
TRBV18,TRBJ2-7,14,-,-,TGTGCCAGCTCACCCCTAAAGGTGGGAAGGGGGCAGTACTTC,CASSPLKVGRGQYF
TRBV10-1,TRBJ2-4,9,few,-,TGCGCCACTAAGCGGGTTCAGTACTTC,CATKRVQYF
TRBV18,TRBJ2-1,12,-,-,TGTGCCAGCTCACCACCCTTCAATGAGCAGTTCTTC,CASSPPFNEQFF
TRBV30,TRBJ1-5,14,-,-,TGTGCCTGGAGTATCTTGGATAGCAATCAGCCCCAGCATTTT,CAWSILDSNQPQHF
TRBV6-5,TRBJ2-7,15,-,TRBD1,TGTGCCAGCAGTTACTCGACAGGGGGAACCTACGAGCAGTACTTC,CASSYSTGGTYEQYF
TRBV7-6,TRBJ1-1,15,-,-,TGTGCCAGCAGCTTAGCTACGAATATAGGCGCTGAAGCTTTCTTT,CASSLATNIGAEAFF
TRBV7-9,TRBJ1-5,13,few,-,TGTGCCAGCAGCGATCAATTAAATCAGCCCCAGCATTTT,CASSDQLNQPQHF
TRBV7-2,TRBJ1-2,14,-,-,TGTGCCAGCAGGAGTCCGGGACAATACGACGGCTACACCTTC,CASRSPGQYDGYTF
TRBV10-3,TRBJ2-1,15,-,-,TGTGCCATCAGTGAGTGGGGGGCGGGCTACAATGAGCAGTTCTTC,CAISEWGAGYNEQFF
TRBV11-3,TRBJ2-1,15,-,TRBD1,TGTGCCAGCAGCCGGACAGGGGCCTCCTACAATGAGCAGTTCTTC,CASSRTGASYNEQFF
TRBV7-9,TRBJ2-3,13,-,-,TGTGCCAGCAGCTTAGGCAGCACAGATACGCAGTATTTT,CASSLGSTDTQYF
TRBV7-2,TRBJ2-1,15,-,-,TGTGCCAGCAGCTTAGAGGCTAAAGGTGAAAATGAGCAGTTCTTC,CASSLEAKGENEQFF
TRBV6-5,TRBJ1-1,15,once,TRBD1,TGTGCCAGCAGAAGACAGGGGGGAATGAACACTGAAGCTTTCTTT,CASRRQGGMNTEAFF
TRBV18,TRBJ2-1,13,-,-,TGTGCCAGCTCACCACCGTTCATGAATGAGCAGTTCTTC,CASSPPFMNEQFF
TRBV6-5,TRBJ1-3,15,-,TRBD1,TGTGCCAGCAGAAGAAGGGACAGGAATCGAAACACCATATATTTT,CASRRRDRNRNTIYF
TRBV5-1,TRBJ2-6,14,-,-,TGCGCCAGCAGGGGGTTCTCTGGGGCCAACGTCCTGACTTTC,CASRGFSGANVLTF
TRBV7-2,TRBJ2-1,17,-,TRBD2,TGTGCCAGCAGCAAATGGGGACTAGCGAGCTCCTACAATGAGCAGTTCTTC,CASSKWGLASSYNEQFF
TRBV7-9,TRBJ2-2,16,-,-,TGTGCCAGCCATACCTCCCGGACAGCCAACACCGGGGAGCTGTTTTTT,CASHTSRTANTGELFF
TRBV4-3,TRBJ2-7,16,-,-,TGCGCCAGCAGCCACTTCTCCGGGACGGCTTCCTACGAGCAGTACTTC,CASSHFSGTASYEQYF
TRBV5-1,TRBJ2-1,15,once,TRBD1,TGCGCCAGCAGCGTGACAGGGGGGAACTACAATGAGCAGTTCTTC,CASSVTGGNYNEQFF